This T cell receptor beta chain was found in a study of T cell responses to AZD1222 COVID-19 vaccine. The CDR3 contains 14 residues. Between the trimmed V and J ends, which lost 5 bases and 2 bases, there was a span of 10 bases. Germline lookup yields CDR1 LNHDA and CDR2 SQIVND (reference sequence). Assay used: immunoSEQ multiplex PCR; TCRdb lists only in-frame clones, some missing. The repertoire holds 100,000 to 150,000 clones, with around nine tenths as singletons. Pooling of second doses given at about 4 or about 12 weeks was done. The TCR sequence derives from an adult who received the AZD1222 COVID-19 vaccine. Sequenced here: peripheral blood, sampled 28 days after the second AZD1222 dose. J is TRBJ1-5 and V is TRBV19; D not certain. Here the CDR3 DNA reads TGTGCCAGTAGTCCCTCTGGGGGCAATCAGCCCCAGCATTTT. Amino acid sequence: CASSPSGGNQPQHF.